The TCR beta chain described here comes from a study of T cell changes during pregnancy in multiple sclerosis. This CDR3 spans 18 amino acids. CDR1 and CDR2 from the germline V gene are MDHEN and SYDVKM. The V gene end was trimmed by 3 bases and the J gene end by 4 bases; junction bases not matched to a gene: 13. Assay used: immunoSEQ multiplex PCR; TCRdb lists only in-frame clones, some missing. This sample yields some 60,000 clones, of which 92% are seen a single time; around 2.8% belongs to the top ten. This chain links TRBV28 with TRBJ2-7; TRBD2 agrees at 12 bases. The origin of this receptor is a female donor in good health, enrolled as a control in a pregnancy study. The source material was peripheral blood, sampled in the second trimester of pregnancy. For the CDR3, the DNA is TGTGCCAGCAGTTTGGCGACAATAGGACTAGCGGGAAGATACGAGCAGTACTTC. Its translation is CASSLATIGLAGRYEQYF.